The rows below give T cell receptor beta chains drawn from one sample of a study of beta chain features in type 1 diabetes. Sequencing used immunoSEQ multiplex PCR; TCRdb keeps in-frame clones, though not all of them. Among around 450,000 clones listed, about an eighth were seen once. The sequencing sample was made of naive CD4+ T cells from blood. These receptors originate from a woman under 30 in good health. Each CDR3 is given with its conserved first and last residue. Fields, in order: J gene, CDR3 length, V gene, CDR3 protein.

>TRBJ1-2|14|TRBV7-2
CASSLGGTAYGYTF
>TRBJ2-4|16|TRBV14
CASSQSSGRLENIQYF
>TRBJ2-7|15|TRBV7-9
CASSLSGAITYEQYF
>TRBJ2-7|13|TRBV7-2
CASTPDRGREQYF
>TRBJ2-5|17|TRBV9
CASSVEGQRYYGETQYF
>TRBJ2-3|19|TRBV4-3
CASSPRWVYQGVPPDTQYF
>TRBJ2-5|17|TRBV11-3
CASSSPFGAGGRETQYF
>TRBJ2-5|12|TRBV6-6
CASSYSFETQYF
>TRBJ2-3|15|TRBV14
CASSQYLGATDTQYF
>TRBJ2-7|13|TRBV29-1
CSVSRDRDYEQYF
>TRBJ2-3|14|TRBV29-1
CSVEGTSGTDTQYF
>TRBJ2-1|12|TRBV7-2
CASSQTGNEQFF
>TRBJ1-2|15|TRBV5-1
CASSLSAGSPYGYTF
>TRBJ2-2|12|TRBV23-1
CASSTGTGELFF
>TRBJ2-2|16|TRBV16
CASSQGLAGVTGELFF
>TRBJ2-3|14|TRBV9
CASSHIAATDTQYF
>TRBJ2-6|16|TRBV5-1
CASSLGQMSGANVLTF
>TRBJ2-5|13|TRBV6-1
CASSPGTLRAQYF
>TRBJ2-1|13|TRBV19
CASSILVRNEQFF
>TRBJ2-3|15|TRBV18
CASGLAGVVADTQYF
>TRBJ1-2|12|TRBV7-2
CASSLRGGGYTF
>TRBJ2-3|14|TRBV9
CASSPVTGRDTQYF
>TRBJ1-2|15|TRBV7-9
CASSLAWPGPYGYTF
>TRBJ2-7|20|TRBV14
CASSHKHLGLAGGPAYEQYF
>TRBJ2-3|15|TRBV6-5
CASSNTGISTDTQYF
>TRBJ1-1|15|TRBV7-9
CASTSTGMGDTEAFF
>TRBJ2-1|15|TRBV7-2
CASSSGTGSYNEQFF
>TRBJ2-1|14|TRBV5-1
CASSLDGRGNEQFF
>TRBJ1-4|16|TRBV28
CASSLAGQGRNEKLFF
>TRBJ2-5|14|TRBV18
CASSPPERGETQYF